These 19 T cell receptor beta chains were all obtained from the same sample, sequenced in a study of cytomegalovirus exposure and HLA in healthy donors. Use of 60 Vbeta and 13 Jbeta primers characterized the PCR. The assay was immunoSEQ multiplex PCR, and TCRdb's table has in-frame clones only and misses some. The sample includes some 130,000 clones, 80% seen only once; the top ten take roughly 4%. Sequencing was done on a sample of PBMCs. These receptors all come from a woman aged 40 to 55 in good health and CMV-seronegative.

V and J are TRBV2 and TRBJ2-3; TRBD2 aligns across 9 bases. The trim removed 1 base at V and 5 bases at J, leaving 10 bases unmatched. The CDR3 has 17 amino acids. Germline assignment: CDR1 SNHLY and CDR2 FYNNEI. The CDR3 DNA sequence: TGTGCCAGCAGTGAAGGGCCGTCTAGCGGGGACCAAGATACGCAGTATTTT. It yields the protein CASSEGPSSGDQDTQYF. Complete variable domain (other parts from reference TRBV2 and TRBJ2-3): EPEVTQTPSHQVTQMGQEVILRCVPISNHLYFYWYRQILGQKVEFLVSFYNNEISEKSEIFDDQFSVERPDGSNFTLKIRSTKLEDSAMYFCASSEGPSSGDQDTQYFGPGTRLTVL.

CDR3 loop: CASSLMSGDTEAFF. Here the CDR3 DNA reads TGTGCCAGCAGCTTAATGTCAGGGGACACTGAAGCTTTCTTT. This chain connects TRBV7-3 to TRBJ1-1; D perhaps matches TRBD1 (6 bases). V was clipped by 1 base and J by 3 bases, with 9 bases between them. Germline V gene lookup returns CDR1 SGHTA and CDR2 FQGTGA. This CDR3 region has 14 residues.

The chain employs TRBV6-5 and TRBJ1-2, with 12 bases that match TRBD1. V dropped 6 bases and J dropped 5; count of bases not matched to a gene: 7. This CDR3 has 15 amino acids. Per the germline V gene, CDR1 is MNHEY and CDR2 is SVGAGI. CDR3 protein: CASSKGQGATYGYTF. In nucleotides, the CDR3 is TGTGCCAGCAGCAAGGGACAGGGGGCGACGTATGGCTACACCTTC.

J is TRBJ2-7 and V is TRBV13; TRBD2 matches 12 bases. The CDR3 loop spans 15 amino acids. Germline V gives CDR1 PRHDT, CDR2 FYEKMQ (reference sequence). The junction had 6 bases not matched to a gene; V was cut back by 4 bases and J by 5 bases. This CDR3 reads CASSYPTSGSHEQYF. In nucleotides, the CDR3 is TGTGCCAGCAGCTACCCGACTAGCGGGAGCCACGAGCAGTACTTC.

This rearrangement joins TRBV7-3 to TRBJ2-5; no firm D call. The germline V and J ends were trimmed by 2 bases and 1 base, with 5 bases remaining between them. This CDR3 is 13 amino acids long. Germline V lookup: CDR1 SGHTA, CDR2 FQGTGA. The CDR3 here is CASSLSFQETQYF. The CDR3 region has the DNA TGTGCCAGCAGCTTATCCTTCCAAGAGACCCAGTACTTC.

This clone was observed a few times. V and J are TRBV28 and TRBJ1-5; tentative D call: TRBD1 (5 bases). Germline V gives CDR1 MDHEN, CDR2 SYDVKM. Trimming removed 4 bases from V and 7 bases from J, with 8 bases in between. This CDR3 is built from 12 residues. CDR3 in amino acids: CASSSGPQPQHF. CDR3 nucleotides: TGTGCCAGCAGTTCAGGGCCCCAGCCCCAGCATTTT.

This chain connects TRBV7-9 to TRBJ1-2; D remains ambiguous. The CDR3 has 13 amino acids. Trimming took 5 bases from V and 4 from J, leaving 11 bases between them. In germline, CDR1 is SEHNR, CDR2 FQNEAQ (reference sequence). CDR3 sequence: CASSDTLSYGYTF. The DNA of the CDR3 is TGTGCCAGCAGCGACACCCTCAGCTATGGCTACACCTTC. Filled out from reference TRBV7-9 and TRBJ1-2, the complete variable domain reads DTGVSQNPRHKITKRGQNVTFRCDPISEHNRLYWYRQTLGQGPEFLTYFQNEAQLEKSRLLSDRFSAERPKGSFSTLEIQRTEQGDSAMYLCASSDTLSYGYTFGSGTRLTVV.

The chain employs TRBV7-3 and TRBJ2-1; the D gene is possibly TRBD2 (5 bases). V was clipped by 2 bases and J by 6 bases, with 8 bases between them. In germline, CDR1 is SGHTA, CDR2 FQGTGA. The CDR3 extends over 13 amino acids. The CDR3 loop reads CASSLRSGNEQFF. The CDR3 DNA sequence: TGTGCCAGCAGCTTACGAAGCGGCAATGAGCAGTTCTTC.

The V and J genes are TRBV21-1 and TRBJ1-5; the D call of TRBD1 is as the table states it, not checked on the DNA. TRBV21-1 is a listed pseudogene. This CDR3 is 14 amino acids long. The CDR3 loop is CASRKGAGNQPQHF. CDR3 nucleotides: TGTGCCAGCAGGAAAGGGGCAGGGAATCAGCCCCAGCATTTT.

The chain has TRBV5-1 and TRBJ2-2; 13 nucleotides align to TRBD2. The CDR3 extends over 18 amino acids. With 4 bases clipped from V and 0 bases from J, the junction kept 6 bases outside the gene matches. Germline V gene sequence: CDR1 SGHRS, CDR2 YFSETQ. CDR3 protein: CASSIRLAGGTNTGELFF. In DNA form, the CDR3 reads TGCGCCAGCAGCATCAGACTAGCGGGGGGCACGAACACCGGGGAGCTGTTTTTT.

This rearrangement joins TRBV18 to TRBJ2-7; 8 bases match TRBD2. Trimming removed 4 bases from V and 6 bases from J; junction bases left unmatched: 11. Germline V gene lookup returns CDR1 KGHSH and CDR2 LQKENI. CDR3 length equals 15 residues. The chain's CDR3 is CASSQSAGVYGEQYF. CDR3 nucleotides: TGTGCCAGCTCACAATCAGCGGGAGTCTATGGCGAGCAGTACTTC.

This chain links TRBV5-6 with TRBJ1-2, with 9 bases matching TRBD1. This CDR3 is 13 amino acids long. V lost 5 bases and J lost 7; bases outside the gene matches: 6. The germline CDR1 and CDR2 sequences are SGHDT and YYEEEE. The CDR3 spells CASSPGTGSGYTF. In DNA form, the CDR3 reads TGTGCCAGCAGTCCCGGGACAGGGTCTGGCTACACCTTC.

This rearrangement joins TRBV4-1 to TRBJ1-1; TRBD1 is a possible D gene (5 bases). Germline lookup yields CDR1 MGHRA and CDR2 YSYEKL. V dropped 0 bases and J dropped 8 bases, with 13 bases sitting between them. CDR3 size: 14 residues. The CDR3 here is CASSQDGRSGEAFF. As DNA, the CDR3 is TGCGCCAGCAGCCAAGATGGGAGGTCAGGGGAAGCTTTCTTT.

This clone was recorded a few times. The CDR3 spells CASSSRLAGPYEQYF. For the CDR3, the DNA is TGTGCCAGCAGTTCCCGGCTAGCGGGGCCCTACGAGCAGTACTTC. The chain links TRBV27 to TRBJ2-5, with TRBD2 matching over 9 bases. The J call may be in error: the DNA end matches TRBJ2-7 better. CDR1 is MNHEY and CDR2 is SMNVEV in the germline V gene (reference sequence). The CDR3 loop spans 15 amino acids.

As regards this clone: The junction shows a germline mismatch at one end, possibly a read error. This chain links TRBV19 with TRBJ2-7; D might be TRBD1 (6 bases). Germline V gene sequence: CDR1 LNHDA, CDR2 SQIVND (reference sequence). The CDR3 is made up of 16 amino acids. The CDR3 DNA follows: TGTGCCAGTAGTTTAGACGCGTCCGGGACAAGCTACGAGCAGTACTTC. Encoded protein: CASSLDASGTSYEQYF.

The CDR3 DNA reads as TGTGCCAGCAGTTACTCGAGGACGGGAGGGGGCGAGCAGTACTTC. Its translation: CASSYSRTGGGEQYF. The rearrangement uses TRBV6-5 and TRBJ2-7; 8 nucleotides match TRBD2. The CDR3 extends over 15 amino acids. In germline, CDR1 is MNHEY, CDR2 SVGAGI. The J segment lost 6 bases and the V segment lost 0 bases, leaving 7 bases of the junction unmatched.

The chain has TRBV29-1 and TRBJ2-7; maybe TRBD1 (6 bases). The CDR3 consists of 12 residues. Trimming left V 7 bases short and J 2 bases short, with 12 bases between. CDR1 and CDR2 from the germline V gene are SQVTM and ANQGSEA. CDR3 protein: CSGGQGTYEQYF. In DNA, the CDR3 is TGCAGCGGGGGGCAGGGGACCTACGAGCAGTACTTC.

This chain links TRBV19 with TRBJ1-1, with 7 bases identical to TRBD1. The CDR3 runs 14 residues. CDR1 and CDR2 from the germline V gene are LNHDA and SQIVND (reference sequence). The junction had 8 bases not matched to a gene; V was cut back by 4 bases and J by 6 bases. This CDR3 reads CASSRGQLGAEAFF. CDR3 nucleotides: TGTGCCAGTAGTAGGGGACAGTTGGGAGCTGAAGCTTTCTTT.

The sample holds a few counts of this clone. The chain has TRBV7-2 and TRBJ1-2, with 7 nucleotides matching TRBD1. The CDR3 loop spans 16 amino acids. Germline V gene data show CDR1 as SGHTA and CDR2 as FQGNSA. V lost 5 bases, J lost 5 bases, and 14 bases stayed unmatched. The DNA for the CDR3 is TGTGCCAGCAGCCCTCAGCGGGTAGGGGGCACATATGGCTACACCTTC. Amino acid sequence: CASSPQRVGGTYGYTF.